This TCR beta chain was sequenced during a study of cytomegalovirus exposure and HLA in healthy donors. General study points: Cytomegalovirus status was reportedly diagnosed by the classifier with high specificity and sensitivity.

The V gene lost 5 bases and the J gene lost 1 base, with 8 bases spanning the gap. CDR3 length equals 13 residues. Germline V CDR1 and CDR2: MNHEY, SMNVEV (reference sequence). Profiling relied on immunoSEQ multiplex PCR, and the TCRdb table lists in-frame clones only, not all of them. Counted here are around 260,000 clones, less than 95% occurring once; the ten biggest clones make up 3% to 3.5%. In the case of this clone: The antigen remains undetermined.

The receptor's source is a woman aged 25 to 45 in good health and CMV-seronegative. Sequenced material: PBMCs. This chain uses TRBV27 with TRBJ1-1; a possible D gene is TRBD1 (6 bases). CDR3 loop: CASSLQGNTEAFF. The CDR3 DNA sequence: TGTGCCAGCAGTCTACAGGGGAACACTGAAGCTTTCTTT.